These 24 T cell receptor beta chains were sequenced from one sample in a study of T cells in Graves' hyperthyroidism and ophthalmopathy. The source material, RNA transcripts, was used to amplify TCR beta CDR3 regions. When the TCR CDR3 underwent first-round RT-PCR, the HTBI primer set was used. TCRdb re-called the multiplex PCR reads with MiXCR, one entry per CDR3 protein. The sample has fewer than 450,000 distinct CDR3 sequences, about 18% seen once. The sequencing input was blood. The receptors come from a woman in her 30s with Graves' hyperthyroidism that later progressed to Graves' ophthalmopathy.

This clonotype was recorded at least ten times. The chain recombines TRBV12-3 or TRBV12-4 with TRBJ2-1, with 11 bases lining up with TRBD1. CDR3 length equals 14 residues. Unmatched junction bases numbered 4, after V lost 6 bases and J lost 6 bases. In DNA, the CDR3 is TGTGCCAGCAGCCGCGGGACAGGGGGCAATGAGCAGTTCTTC. Its protein is CASSRGTGGNEQFF.

This clonotype was counted many times. The chain combines TRBV27 with TRBJ2-1, with D unresolved. Trimming took 3 bases from V and 7 from J, leaving 16 bases between them. Germline V lookup: CDR1 MNHEY, CDR2 SMNVEV (reference sequence). The CDR3 covers 15 residues. The CDR3 protein is CASSFQIAFSNEQFF. DNA for the CDR3: TGTGCCAGCAGTTTTCAGATAGCATTCTCGAATGAGCAGTTCTTC.

This clonotype was counted many times. The genes are TRBV28 and TRBJ2-7; no clear D. Trimming removed 1 base from V and 2 bases from J, with 9 bases in between. Germline CDR1 and CDR2: MDHEN and SYDVKM. The CDR3 contains 14 residues. CDR3 nucleotides: TGTGCCAGCAGTTTATTTGGGGAAACCTACGAGCAGTACTTC. Residues: CASSLFGETYEQYF.

The rearrangement joins TRBV10-2 to TRBJ2-7; D not certain. Germline values: CDR1 WSHSY, CDR2 SAAADI. V gave up 2 bases and J gave up 8 bases, with 7 bases separating them. CDR3 length: 11 residues. CDR3 sequence reads: CASSEGYKQYF. CDR3 coding DNA: TGCGCCAGCAGTGAGGGGTACAAGCAGTACTTC.

This clonotype was counted only a few times. This chain uses TRBV19 with TRBJ2-1, with 9 nucleotides matching TRBD2. Germline trimming cut 2 bases from V and 9 bases from J; bases unmatched to any gene: 8. The germline CDR1 and CDR2 sequences are LNHDA and SQIVND (reference sequence). This CDR3 is built from 15 residues. CDR3 in amino acids: CASSIILSGGFEQFF. The CDR3 DNA reads TGTGCCAGTAGTATAATTCTCAGCGGGGGGTTTGAGCAGTTCTTC.

This clonotype has ten or more counts. This rearrangement joins TRBV14 to TRBJ2-5; possible D gene TRBD1, 6 bases. V gave up 9 bases and J gave up 5 bases, with 16 bases separating them. The germline CDR1 and CDR2 sequences are SGHDN and FVKESK. The CDR3 totals 13 residues. The CDR3 sequence is CARPTGRSETQYF. CDR3 bases: TGTGCCAGACCGACAGGTCGTTCGGAGACCCAGTACTTC.

A few counts support this clonotype. The CDR3 sequence is CASRTTGQGSRGYTF. CDR3 DNA sequence: TGTGCCAGCAGGACGACCGGACAGGGGTCGCGTGGCTACACCTTC. The J gene is TRBJ1-2, the V gene TRBV28; 9 nucleotides align to TRBD1. This CDR3 region has 15 residues. CDR1 is MDHEN and CDR2 is SYDVKM in the germline V gene. Trimming removed 6 bases from V and 7 bases from J; junction bases left unmatched: 12.

Concerning this clonotype itself: This may arise from a read error, as a much more abundant clone is one base away. The chain recombines TRBV28 with TRBJ2-1; D call uncertain. The V gene lost 5 bases and the J gene lost 7 bases, with 6 bases spanning the gap. CDR3 length equals 11 residues. The V gene's germline CDR1 is MDHEN and CDR2 SYDVKM. CDR3 DNA sequence: TGTGCCAGCAGTGTCGGGAATGAGCAGTTCTTC. Translating it yields CASSVGNEQFF.

In this sample, this clonotype turned up many times. This chain links TRBV28 with TRBJ1-2; 8 nucleotides align to TRBD1. V trimming: 6 bases; J trimming: 1 base; junction bases outside the gene matches: 10. Looked up from germline, CDR1 is MDHEN and CDR2 is SYDVKM. This CDR3 has 16 residues. The CDR3 DNA is TGTGCCAGCAGCTTAACTGGACAGGGAGATAACTATGGCTACACCTTC. Translation: CASSLTGQGDNYGYTF.

This sequence joins TRBV27 and TRBJ2-7, with 8 positions matching TRBD1. Germline V gene data show CDR1 as MNHEY and CDR2 as SMNVEV (reference sequence). With 5 bases clipped from V and 4 bases from J, the junction kept 7 bases outside the gene matches. This CDR3 contains 14 residues. The CDR3 region has the DNA TGTGCCAGCAGTCCCTTGGACAGGGCTTACGAGCAGTACTTC. Translation gives CASSPLDRAYEQYF.

The chain employs TRBV2 and TRBJ1-2; TRBD1 matches at 8 bases. The CDR3 spans 15 residues. Germline lookup yields CDR1 SNHLY and CDR2 FYNNEI. V gave up 5 bases and J gave up 4 bases; unmatched junction bases: 9. The CDR3 protein is CASSQDRGFSYGYTF. The CDR3 DNA follows: TGTGCCAGCAGTCAAGACAGGGGCTTCAGCTATGGCTACACCTTC.

The chain combines TRBV29-1 with TRBJ2-1; TRBD2 agrees at 9 bases. There are 17 residues in the CDR3. Per germline, CDR1 SQVTM and CDR2 ANQGSEA. The V segment lost 0 bases and the J segment 4 bases; nucleotides outside the gene matches: 10. CDR3 in amino acids: CSVEDGTSFDTYNEQFF. The CDR3 nucleotides are TGCAGCGTTGAAGATGGGACTAGCTTTGATACGTACAATGAGCAGTTCTTC.

This clonotype was counted between two and nine times. The V call is TRBV7-8, the J call TRBJ2-2; the D gene is possibly TRBD1 (6 bases). This CDR3 comprises 14 residues. The V and J ends lost 4 bases and 6 bases respectively, with 12 bases between them. The germline gives CDR1 SGHVS, CDR2 FQNEAQ. CDR3 sequence: CASSYKQGPGELFF. The CDR3 nucleotides are TGTGCCAGCAGCTATAAACAGGGCCCCGGGGAGCTGTTTTTT.

This clonotype was found a few times. J is TRBJ2-1 and V is TRBV30; D is possibly TRBD2 (7 bases). The V gene's germline CDR1 is GTSNPN and CDR2 SVGIG (reference sequence). V gave up 1 base and J gave up 9 bases, with 16 bases separating them. The CDR3 covers 14 residues. CDR3 sequence reads: CAWSAPTRGGEQFF. In DNA form, the CDR3 reads TGTGCCTGGAGTGCCCCGACTAGGGGGGGTGAGCAGTTCTTC.

This clonotype was counted ten times or more. The V and J genes are TRBV15 and TRBJ1-6, with no clear D. The germline V gene encodes CDR1 LNHNV and CDR2 YYDKDF (reference sequence). V lost 2 bases, J lost 7 bases, and 6 bases lay in between. This CDR3 has 13 residues. Here the CDR3 reads CATSRQENSPLHF. The CDR3 DNA follows: TGTGCCACCAGCAGACAGGAAAATTCACCCCTCCACTTT.

This clonotype came up many times. J is TRBJ2-5 and V is TRBV20-1; TRBD2 agrees at 8 bases. J gave up 5 bases and V 3 bases, and 5 bases lay outside the gene matches. The CDR3 is 13 residues long. Germline lookup yields CDR1 DFQATT and CDR2 SNEGSKA (reference sequence). CDR3 nucleotides: TGCAGTGCTAGGAGCGGGAGAGGGGAGACCCAGTACTTC. Translation gives CSARSGRGETQYF.

At least ten counts were recorded for this clonotype. The chain has TRBV3-1 and TRBJ2-7; D is perhaps TRBD1 or TRBD2 (5 bases each). This CDR3 is 14 amino acids long. Germline CDR1 reads LGHDT; CDR2 reads YNNKEL (reference sequence). V shed 7 bases and J shed 2 bases, with 15 bases lying between them. The CDR3 nucleotides are TGTGCCAGCACCCCGGGGCATGTCCCCTACGAGCAGTACTTC. This gives the protein CASTPGHVPYEQYF.

This clonotype was found many times. The rearrangement joins TRBV5-1 to TRBJ2-1; TRBD2 aligns across 11 bases. V shed 1 base, J shed 8 bases, and the junction held 5 bases outside the gene matches. The CDR3 extends over 15 amino acids. Germline CDR1 reads SGHRS; CDR2 reads YFSETQ. CDR3 in DNA: TGCGCCAGCAGCTTGAGGACTAGCGGGTTTGATGAGCAGTTCTTC. This encodes CASSLRTSGFDEQFF.

This clonotype was detected a few times. V and J are TRBV14 and TRBJ1-5; D possibly corresponds to TRBD1 (5 bases). Deletions cut 1 base from V and 6 bases from J, with 19 bases between. Per germline, CDR1 SGHDN and CDR2 FVKESK. The CDR3 is 17 residues long. The CDR3 DNA reads TGTGCCAGCAGCCAAGGGGGCAGGGTCACGTACCGTCAGCCCCAGCATTTT. It specifies CASSQGGRVTYRQPQHF.

This clonotype was seen at least ten times. The V and J genes are TRBV12-3 or TRBV12-4 and TRBJ2-5; possible D gene TRBD2, 7 bases. The CDR3 is 11 residues long. V was pared by 5 bases and J by 11 bases, with 12 bases between. The DNA of the CDR3 is TGTGCCAGCAGTGGGGGGGCACGTCAGTACTTC. Translating it yields CASSGGARQYF.

This clonotype turned up a few times. The chain couples TRBV7-9 to TRBJ2-3; 8 bases align to TRBD2. CDR3 length equals 18 residues. Trimming took 4 bases from V and 1 from J; bases not matched to a gene: 13. Germline lookup yields CDR1 SEHNR and CDR2 FQNEAQ (reference sequence). CDR3 residues: CASSSGTASLAGTDTQYF. CDR3 in DNA: TGTGCCAGCAGCTCCGGCACGGCTTCACTAGCGGGCACAGATACGCAGTATTTT.

This clonotype was observed at least ten times. The chain combines TRBV5-1 with TRBJ1-1; D is unresolved. The V end was cut by 1 base, the J end by 4 bases, with 14 bases between. This CDR3 is 15 amino acids long. Germline V lookup: CDR1 SGHRS, CDR2 YFSETQ. The CDR3 spells CASSLWGKQSTEAFF. As DNA, the CDR3 is TGCGCCAGCAGCTTGTGGGGTAAGCAGAGCACTGAAGCTTTCTTT.

This clonotype was recorded a few times. A much bigger clone sits one base away, suggesting this may be a read error. The chain combines TRBV27 with TRBJ1-1; no firm D call. This CDR3 is 13 amino acids long. CDR1 and CDR2 (germline): MNHEY, SMNVEV (reference sequence). The CDR3 here is CAGSIGMNTEAFF. CDR3 nucleotide sequence: TGTGCCGGCAGTATAGGCATGAACACTGAAGCTTTCTTT.

The chain links TRBV10-3 to TRBJ2-1; 9 nucleotides align to TRBD2. With 3 bases clipped from V and 4 bases from J, the junction kept 7 bases outside the gene matches. Looked up from germline, CDR1 is ENHRY and CDR2 is SYGVKD. The CDR3 extends over 16 amino acids. CDR3 sequence: CAISDRLAALYNEQFF. The CDR3 coding sequence is TGTGCCATCAGTGACAGACTAGCGGCCCTTTACAATGAGCAGTTCTTC.